This T cell receptor (beta chain) emerged from a study of T-cell memory formation after mild COVID-19. Study-wide points: Most CD4+ clones that shrank were in CM and EM, while CD8+ ones turned up in EMRA. Researchers found some responding clones in pre-infection memory, a sign that cross-reactive memory joined. Clones shrinking between day 15 and 85 showed a balanced CD4/CD8 split, and those that grew later tilted toward CD4+.

About this clonotype: Its antigen remains unidentified.

Researchers used 5'RACE with constant-segment primers to make TCR alpha and TCR beta cDNA libraries that carry sample barcodes and UMIs. TCRdb ran MiXCR on the 5' RACE reads and lists one entry per CDR3 protein. The profile shows roughly 380,000 distinct CDR3 sequences, approximately 27% of them singletons. CDR3 size: 15 residues. The V end lost 3 bases, the J end lost 3 bases, and 13 bases lay between the germline ends. The source material was PBMCs or a T cell subset sorted from them (not recorded which). J is TRBJ2-3 and V is TRBV12-3 or TRBV12-4, with a tentative D call TRBD2 (5 bases). The TCR comes from an adult woman who had mild COVID-19 (a few samples of this study predate the infection). Cell type and time point are not known. The CDR3 sequence: CASSFGVASTDTQYF. CDR3 DNA sequence: TGTGCCAGCAGTTTTGGGGTAGCGTCAACAGATACGCAGTATTTT.